Presented here are 22 T cell receptor beta chains from one specimen sequenced in a study of shared clonotypes between healthy human individuals. Some clones are missing from TCRdb's copy, which holds only in-frame ones; the method was immunoSEQ multiplex PCR. This sample has some 530,000 clones, with over 75% found just once. The sequenced material came from PBMCs. The receptors come from a woman between 40 and 55 years old in good health. Some clones in this sample may be carry-over from other donors' samples.

The rearrangement joins TRBV18 to TRBJ2-7; D gene uncertain. The V end was cut by 4 bases, the J end by 4 bases, with 11 bases between. Germline V gene data show CDR1 as KGHSH and CDR2 as LQKENI. The CDR3 extends over 13 amino acids. DNA for the CDR3: TGTGCCAGCTCACGCGACTGGGGTTACGAGCAGTACTTC. It is translated as CASSRDWGYEQYF.

The chain combines TRBV19 with TRBJ1-5; the D gene is possibly TRBD1 (6 bases). CDR1 is LNHDA and CDR2 is SQIVND in the germline V gene (reference sequence). V lost 5 bases and J 2 bases, leaving 16 bases between the germline ends. This CDR3 region has 16 residues. The CDR3 coding sequence is TGTGCCAGTAGTTCGGCAGGGGTTTATGGCAATCAGCCCCAGCATTTT. It is translated as CASSSAGVYGNQPQHF.

This clone was picked up a small number of times. The J gene is TRBJ1-1, the V gene TRBV10-3; D perhaps matches TRBD1 (5 bases). Trimming left V 6 bases short and J 3 bases short, with 14 bases between. The CDR3 spans 14 residues. The germline CDR1 and CDR2 sequences are ENHRY and SYGVKD. This CDR3 reads CAISARPGDTEAFF. In DNA, the CDR3 is TGTGCCATCAGCGCCCGGCCGGGGGACACTGAAGCTTTCTTT.

The chain uses TRBV7-8 and TRBJ2-7; perhaps TRBD1 as D (6 bases). V lost 5 bases and J 1 base, leaving 15 bases between the germline ends. Looked up from germline, CDR1 is SGHVS and CDR2 is FQNEAQ. This CDR3 has 15 residues. This CDR3 is CASSIPGTSSYEQYF. The CDR3 DNA reads as TGTGCCAGCAGCATACCCGGGACATCTTCCTACGAGCAGTACTTC.

This clone showed up just once. A far larger clone is one base from this, pointing to a likely read error. This specimen includes other DNA sequences encoding the same CDR3. CDR3: CASSPGTAVAASGYTF. As DNA, the CDR3 is TGCGCCAGCAGCCCTGGGACAGCGGTTGCGGCAAGTGGCTACACCTTC. This chain joins TRBV5-1 and TRBJ1-2, with 7 positions matching TRBD1. Germline V CDR1 and CDR2: SGHRS, YFSETQ. After removal of 4 bases from V and 7 bases from J, the junction contained 16 bases not matched to a gene. The CDR3 extends over 16 amino acids. Full variable domain (outside the CDR3, taken from reference TRBV5-1 and TRBJ1-2): KAGVTQTPRYLIKTRGQQVTLSCSPISGHRSVSWYQQTPGQGLQFLFEYFSETQRNKGNFPGRFSGRQFSNSRSEMNVSTLELGDSALYLCASSPGTAVAASGYTFGSGTRLTVV.

The chain has TRBV28 and TRBJ2-7, with D perhaps matching TRBD1 (5 bases). With 3 bases removed from V and 6 bases from J, the gap between germline ends came to 15 bases. The germline V gene encodes CDR1 MDHEN and CDR2 SYDVKM. The CDR3 loop spans 14 amino acids. CDR3 DNA sequence: TGTGCCAGCAGTTTGTCCGGAGTAAGGGGCGAGCAGTACTTC. Translating gives CASSLSGVRGEQYF. Filled out from reference TRBV28 and TRBJ2-7, the complete variable domain reads DVKVTQSSRYLVKRTGEKVFLECVQDMDHENMFWYRQDPGLGLRLIYFSYDVKMKEKGDIPEGYSVSREKKERFSLILESASTNQTSMYLCASSLSGVRGEQYFGPGTRLTVT.

This chain joins TRBV4-1 and TRBJ1-2; D gene uncertain. Germline V lookup: CDR1 MGHRA, CDR2 YSYEKL. The V end was cut by 3 bases, the J end by 0 bases, with 17 bases between. The CDR3 length is 17 residues. CDR3: CASSQAGSTASNYGYTF. DNA of the CDR3: TGCGCCAGCAGCCAGGCTGGTTCTACAGCCTCTAACTATGGCTACACCTTC.

This clone was recorded a few times. Other DNA sequences in the sample encode the same CDR3. This rearrangement joins TRBV5-6 to TRBJ1-5; 8 bases agree with TRBD1. This CDR3 contains 14 residues. CDR1 is SGHDT and CDR2 is YYEEEE in the germline V gene. Unmatched junction bases numbered 5, after V lost 3 bases and J lost 6 bases. CDR3 nucleotides: TGTGCCAGCAGCTCCTGGACAGGGAGTCAGCCCCAGCATTTT. Translating it yields CASSSWTGSQPQHF.

CDR3 loop: CASLQRWGTEAFF. DNA of the CDR3: TGTGCCAGCCTACAACGCTGGGGCACTGAAGCTTTCTTT. V is TRBV27 and J is TRBJ1-1; D is unclear. In germline, CDR1 is MNHEY, CDR2 SMNVEV (reference sequence). The CDR3 covers 13 residues. V was trimmed by 8 bases and J by 4 bases, leaving 14 bases between them.

The chain combines TRBV9 with TRBJ1-1; D call uncertain. Trimming left V 0 bases short and J 7 bases short, with 10 bases between. CDR3 size: 13 residues. Germline V gives CDR1 SGDLS, CDR2 YYNGEE. The CDR3 DNA reads as TGTGCCAGCAGCGTAGAGGTCGGAGATGAAGCTTTCTTT. Translation gives CASSVEVGDEAFF.

This chain links TRBV5-1 with TRBJ1-5; D is perhaps TRBD1 (6 bases). The ends were cut back, 4 bases at V and 6 bases at J, with 14 bases in the middle. In germline, CDR1 is SGHRS, CDR2 YFSETQ. The CDR3 totals 14 residues. CDR3 residues: CASSPQGGGQPQHF. As DNA, the CDR3 is TGCGCCAGCAGCCCACAGGGTGGTGGTCAGCCCCAGCATTTT.

This clone came up a few times. The rearrangement uses TRBV5-6 and TRBJ2-1; D is unresolved. V was trimmed by 4 bases and J by 5 bases, leaving 10 bases between them. This CDR3 region has 13 residues. Germline V gene lookup returns CDR1 SGHDT and CDR2 YYEEEE. CDR3 in DNA: TGTGCCAGCAGCCGAACGAGAAACAATGAGCAGTTCTTC. As protein: CASSRTRNNEQFF. The variable domain in full, completed from reference TRBV5-6 and TRBJ2-1, reads DAGVTQSPTHLIKTRGQQVTLRCSPKSGHDTVSWYQQALGQGPQFIFQYYEEEERQRGNFPDRFSGHQFPNYSSELNVNALLLGDSALYLCASSRTRNNEQFFGPGTRLTVL.

V gene TRBV5-4 combines with J gene TRBJ2-3; no firm D call. The V end was cut by 0 bases, the J end by 4 bases, with 12 bases between. Germline lookup yields CDR1 SGHNT and CDR2 YYREEE (reference sequence). CDR3 length: 15 amino acids. CDR3 protein: CASSLVSRLADTQYF. DNA of the CDR3: TGTGCCAGCAGCTTGGTAAGTCGGTTGGCAGATACGCAGTATTTT.

The table lists this clone with a count of one. V and J are TRBV9 and TRBJ1-1, with D tentatively TRBD1 (5 bases). Trimming took 5 bases from V and 1 from J, leaving 12 bases between them. The CDR3 sequence is 14 residues long. The germline CDR1 and CDR2 sequences are SGDLS and YYNGEE. CDR3 in amino acids: CASSDGGPNTEAFF. As DNA, the CDR3 is TGTGCCAGCAGTGATGGGGGACCGAACACTGAAGCTTTCTTT.

The rearrangement joins TRBV4-3 to TRBJ2-5; D is unresolved. V was clipped by 0 bases and J by 1 base, with 9 bases between them. This CDR3 has 15 amino acids. Germline V lookup: CDR1 LGHNA, CDR2 YSLEER. CDR3 DNA sequence: TGCGCCAGCAGCCAAGATGTCCTAACCCAAGAGACCCAGTACTTC. It specifies CASSQDVLTQETQYF.

The chain carries TRBV4-2 and TRBJ2-7; possibly TRBD2 for D (6 bases). The CDR3 runs to 14 residues. Germline lookup yields CDR1 LGHNA and CDR2 YNFKEQ. V lost 1 base to trimming and J lost 4 bases, with 11 bases between them. As DNA, the CDR3 is TGTGCCAGCAGCCAAGCGGAGGGCTTTTACGAGCAGTACTTC. Protein: CASSQAEGFYEQYF.

J is TRBJ1-1 and V is TRBV11-2; D possibly corresponds to TRBD1 (5 bases). Trimming pared 1 base from V and 7 bases from J, leaving 13 bases between. In germline, CDR1 is SGHAT, CDR2 FQNNGV. The CDR3 is 14 residues long. CDR3 amino acids: CASSLGQGFGEAFF. Here the CDR3 DNA reads TGTGCCAGCAGCTTAGGTCAGGGATTCGGTGAAGCTTTCTTT.

This clone has a single count. A far larger clone is one nucleotide away, so this likely arose from a read error. The chain has TRBV7-8 and TRBJ2-7; D gene ambiguous. CDR3 size: 15 residues. The V gene's germline CDR1 is SGHVS and CDR2 FQNEAQ. CDR3 residues: CASSFLRYSPYDQYF. The CDR3 DNA is TGTGCCAGCAGTTTCCTCCGCTACTCACCCTACGATCAGTACTTC.

The chain uses TRBV29-1 and TRBJ2-3; D is perhaps TRBD1 (6 bases). With 3 bases removed from V and 1 base from J, the gap between germline ends came to 14 bases. Germline V gene lookup returns CDR1 SQVTM and CDR2 ANQGSEA. This CDR3 comprises 15 residues. The CDR3 coding sequence is TGCAGCGTTGATACCAGGGGCGAGGGCACAGATACGCAGTATTTT. Amino acids: CSVDTRGEGTDTQYF.

This clone was observed a handful of times. The chain couples TRBV5-1 to TRBJ2-5; 7 bases align to TRBD2. The J call may be faulty, since TRBJ2-7 better matches the DNA end. Germline loops: CDR1 SGHRS, CDR2 YFSETQ. The CDR3 extends over 14 amino acids. The CDR3 coding sequence is TGCGCCAGCAGCGTCCCGTCTAGCGGATACGAGCAGTACTTC. Protein: CASSVPSSGYEQYF.

The rearrangement links TRBV27 to TRBJ2-5; 7 nucleotides match TRBD2. The length of the CDR3 is 14 residues. The V gene's germline CDR1 is MNHEY and CDR2 SMNVEV (reference sequence). V was clipped by 5 bases and J by 7 bases; unmatched bases: 10. The CDR3 coding sequence is TGTGCCAGCAGTGCCAACCGGGAGGTGGGGACCCAGTACTTC. Residues: CASSANREVGTQYF.

Of note for this clone: This likely came from a read error, as a far larger clone is one base away. The V gene is TRBV6-1, the J gene TRBJ2-5; D gene unclear. The V end lost 1 base, the J end lost 0 bases, and 12 bases lay between the germline ends. The CDR3 extends over 16 amino acids. Germline V lookup: CDR1 MNHNS, CDR2 SASEGT. CDR3 sequence (DNA): TGTGCCAGCAGTGAAGGGATGAAATTGTACCAAGAGACCCAGTACTTC. Translation gives CASSEGMKLYQETQYF.